What follows are 8 T cell receptor beta chains derived from one specimen sequenced in a study of T cells in Graves' hyperthyroidism and ophthalmopathy. Amplified regions were TCR beta CDR3 sequences from RNA transcripts. A set of HTBI primers served as the primers for a first-round RT-PCR of the TCR CDR3. TCRdb called the multiplex PCR reads again in MiXCR, with one record for every CDR3 protein. In the table there are nearly 750,000 distinct CDR3 sequences, around 40% of which are singletons. The sample was blood. These receptors were collected from a woman in her thirties or forties with Graves' hyperthyroidism.

With regard to this clonotype: A single base separates this from a much larger clone, so it may be a read error. The rearrangement uses TRBV5-5 and TRBJ2-2, with D maybe TRBD2 (5 bases). The CDR3 is made up of 13 amino acids. Germline assignment: CDR1 SGHKS and CDR2 YYEKEE (reference sequence). This chain's CDR3 is CASSPTVTGEPFF. Here the CDR3 DNA reads TGTGCCAGCAGCCCCACGGTCACCGGGGAGCCGTTTTTT.

Details on this clonotype: This may come from a read error, since a much larger clone is one base off. The chain's CDR3 is CAINESDMGTEAFF. CDR3 coding DNA: TGTGCCATCAATGAATCCGACATGGGCACTGAAGCTTTCTTT. This sequence joins TRBV10-3 and TRBJ1-1; D not resolved. The CDR3 length is 14 residues. Germline CDR1 and CDR2: ENHRY and SYGVKD. Trimming removed 7 bases from V and 4 bases from J, with 16 bases in between.

The chain employs TRBV19 and TRBJ1-2; 7 nucleotides line up with TRBD1. Germline CDR1 and CDR2: LNHDA and SQIVND (reference sequence). After removal of 5 bases from V and 8 bases from J, the junction contained 11 bases not matched to a gene. The length of the CDR3 is 14 residues. The CDR3 coding sequence is TGTGCCAGTAGTGCCTCGGACAGGCATGGAGGCTACACCTTC. As protein: CASSASDRHGGYTF. Full variable domain (remainder filled in from reference TRBV19 and TRBJ1-2): DGGITQSPKYLFRKEGQNVTLSCEQNLNHDAMYWYRQDPGQGLRLIYYSQIVNDFQKGDIAEGYSVSREKKESFPLTVTSAQKNPTAFYLCASSASDRHGGYTFGSGTRLTVV.

The gene calls are TRBV15 and TRBJ2-7, with D unresolved. CDR1 and CDR2 (germline): LNHNV, YYDKDF (reference sequence). Between the trimmed V and J ends, which lost 1 base and 2 bases, there was a span of 6 bases. This CDR3 comprises 13 residues. The CDR3 DNA reads TGTGCCACCAGCAGAGTTACACCCTACGAGCAGTACTTC. Translated: CATSRVTPYEQYF.

This clonotype was observed at least ten times. V usage is TRBV10-3 and J usage is TRBJ1-2, with a tentative D call TRBD1 (6 bases). The CDR3 is 14 amino acids. V was trimmed by 6 bases and J by 2 bases, leaving 13 bases between them. CDR1 and CDR2 from the germline V gene are ENHRY and SYGVKD. Here the CDR3 reads CAIRPYQGNYGYTF. The CDR3 DNA reads TGTGCCATCAGACCCTACCAGGGGAACTATGGCTACACCTTC.

This chain uses TRBV7-2 with TRBJ1-3; D may be TRBD1 (5 bases). There are 14 residues in the CDR3. The V gene lost 5 bases and the J gene lost 0 bases, with 8 bases spanning the gap. Germline V lookup: CDR1 SGHTA, CDR2 FQGNSA. CDR3 nucleotide sequence: TGTGCCAGCAGCCGACAGTCCTCTGGAAACACCATATATTTT. Translating it yields CASSRQSSGNTIYF.

This clonotype was seen repeatedly, ten times or more. V and J are TRBV20-1 and TRBJ1-3; weak D call: TRBD1 (5 bases). The CDR3 runs 12 residues. Germline V gene data show CDR1 as DFQATT and CDR2 as SNEGSKA (reference sequence). Trimming took 3 bases from V and 8 from J, leaving 11 bases between them. This CDR3 reads CSARGLGDTIYF. The CDR3 DNA follows: TGCAGTGCTAGGGGACTGGGGGACACCATATATTTT.

A remark on this clonotype: A much larger clone differs from this one at a single base, so this may be a read error. The chain carries TRBV5-1 and TRBJ2-7, with 10 positions matching TRBD2. Germline CDR1 SGHRS, CDR2 YFSETQ. The CDR3 runs to 16 residues. The CDR3 sequence: CTSSLGASGSFNEQYF. CDR3 bases: TGCACCAGCAGCTTGGGGGCTAGCGGGAGTTTCAACGAGCAGTACTTC. Combining the CDR3 with reference TRBV5-1 and TRBJ2-7 gives the whole variable domain KAGVTQTPRYLIKTRGQQVTLSCSPISGHRSVSWYQQTPGQGLQFLFEYFSETQRNKGNFPGRFSGRQFSNSRSEMNVSTLELGDSALYLCTSSLGASGSFNEQYFGPGTRLTVT.